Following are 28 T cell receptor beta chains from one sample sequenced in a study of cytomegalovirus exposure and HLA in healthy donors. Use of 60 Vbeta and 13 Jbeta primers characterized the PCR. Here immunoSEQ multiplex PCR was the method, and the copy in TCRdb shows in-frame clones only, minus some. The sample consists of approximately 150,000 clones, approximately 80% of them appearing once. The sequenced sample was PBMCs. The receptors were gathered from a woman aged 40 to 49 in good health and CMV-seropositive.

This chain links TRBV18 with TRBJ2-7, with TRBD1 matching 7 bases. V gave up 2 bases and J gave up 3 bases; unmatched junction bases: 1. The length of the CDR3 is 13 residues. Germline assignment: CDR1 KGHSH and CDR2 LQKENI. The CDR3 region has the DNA TGTGCCAGCTCACCAAGGACAGGCTACGAGCAGTACTTC. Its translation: CASSPRTGYEQYF.

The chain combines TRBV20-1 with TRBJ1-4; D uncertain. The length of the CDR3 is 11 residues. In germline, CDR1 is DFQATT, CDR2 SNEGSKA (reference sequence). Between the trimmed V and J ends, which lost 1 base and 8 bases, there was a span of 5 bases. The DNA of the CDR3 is TGCAGTGCTAGAGGTCTGGAAAAACTGTTTTTT. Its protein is CSARGLEKLFF.

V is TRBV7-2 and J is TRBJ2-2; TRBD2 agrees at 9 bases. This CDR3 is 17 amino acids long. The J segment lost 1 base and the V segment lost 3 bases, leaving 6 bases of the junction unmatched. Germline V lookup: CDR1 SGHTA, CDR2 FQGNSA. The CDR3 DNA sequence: TGTGCCAGCAGCTTTCAGGCTAGCGGGGTGAACACCGGGGAGCTGTTTTTT. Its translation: CASSFQASGVNTGELFF.

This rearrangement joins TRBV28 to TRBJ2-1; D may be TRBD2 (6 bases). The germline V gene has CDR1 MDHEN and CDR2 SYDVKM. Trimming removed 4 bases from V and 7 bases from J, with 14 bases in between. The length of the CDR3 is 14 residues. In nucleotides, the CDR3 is TGTGCCAGCAGTTATTCGAGCGGGCCGAATGAGCAGTTCTTC. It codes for CASSYSSGPNEQFF.

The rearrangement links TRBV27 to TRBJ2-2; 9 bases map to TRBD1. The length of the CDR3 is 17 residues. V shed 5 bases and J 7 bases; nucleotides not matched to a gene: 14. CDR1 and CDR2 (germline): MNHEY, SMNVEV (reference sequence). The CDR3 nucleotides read TGTGCCAGCAGTGCGGACAGGGGACTGGGAGGGGTCGGGGAGCTGTTTTTT. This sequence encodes CASSADRGLGGVGELFF.

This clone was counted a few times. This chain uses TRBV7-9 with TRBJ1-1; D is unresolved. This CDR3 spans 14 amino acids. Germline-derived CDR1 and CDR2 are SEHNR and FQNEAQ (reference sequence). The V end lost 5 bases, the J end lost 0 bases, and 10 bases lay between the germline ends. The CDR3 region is CASSPTVMNTEAFF. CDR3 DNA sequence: TGTGCCAGCAGCCCCACGGTTATGAACACTGAAGCTTTCTTT. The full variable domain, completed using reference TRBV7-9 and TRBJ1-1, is DTGVSQNPRHKITKRGQNVTFRCDPISEHNRLYWYRQTLGQGPEFLTYFQNEAQLEKSRLLSDRFSAERPKGSFSTLEIQRTEQGDSAMYLCASSPTVMNTEAFFGQGTRLTVV.

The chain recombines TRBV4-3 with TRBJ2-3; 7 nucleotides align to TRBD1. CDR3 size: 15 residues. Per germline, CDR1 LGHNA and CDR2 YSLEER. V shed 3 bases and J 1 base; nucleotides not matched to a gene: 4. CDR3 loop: CASSQAGTGTDTQYF. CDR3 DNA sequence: TGCGCCAGCAGCCAGGCCGGGACAGGCACAGATACGCAGTATTTT.

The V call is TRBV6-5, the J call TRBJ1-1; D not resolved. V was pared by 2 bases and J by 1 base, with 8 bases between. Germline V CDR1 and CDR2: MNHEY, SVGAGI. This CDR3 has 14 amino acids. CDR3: CASSYAGPNTEAFF. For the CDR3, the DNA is TGTGCCAGCAGTTACGCGGGCCCGAACACTGAAGCTTTCTTT.

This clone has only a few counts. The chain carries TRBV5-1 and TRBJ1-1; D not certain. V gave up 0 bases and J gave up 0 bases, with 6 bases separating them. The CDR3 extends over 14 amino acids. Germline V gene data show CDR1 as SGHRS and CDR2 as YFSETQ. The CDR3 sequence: CASSLAQMNTEAFF. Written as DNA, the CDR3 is TGCGCCAGCAGCTTGGCGCAGATGAACACTGAAGCTTTCTTT.

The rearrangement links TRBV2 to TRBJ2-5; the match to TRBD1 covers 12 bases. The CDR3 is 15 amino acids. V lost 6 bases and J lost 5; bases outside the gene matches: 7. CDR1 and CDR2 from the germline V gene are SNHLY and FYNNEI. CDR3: CASRSGTGGSETQYF. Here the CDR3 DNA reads TGTGCCAGCAGATCCGGGACAGGGGGCTCGGAGACCCAGTACTTC. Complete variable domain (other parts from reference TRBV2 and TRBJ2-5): EPEVTQTPSHQVTQMGQEVILRCVPISNHLYFYWYRQILGQKVEFLVSFYNNEISEKSEIFDDQFSVERPDGSNFTLKIRSTKLEDSAMYFCASRSGTGGSETQYFGPGTRLLVL.

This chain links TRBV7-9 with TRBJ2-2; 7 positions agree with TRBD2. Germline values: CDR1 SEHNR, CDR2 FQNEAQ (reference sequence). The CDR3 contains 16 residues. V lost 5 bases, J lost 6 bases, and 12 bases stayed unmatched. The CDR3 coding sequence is TGTGCCAGCAGCCCGGAGTCCGGGAGGATCCCCGGGGAGCTGTTTTTT. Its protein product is CASSPESGRIPGELFF.

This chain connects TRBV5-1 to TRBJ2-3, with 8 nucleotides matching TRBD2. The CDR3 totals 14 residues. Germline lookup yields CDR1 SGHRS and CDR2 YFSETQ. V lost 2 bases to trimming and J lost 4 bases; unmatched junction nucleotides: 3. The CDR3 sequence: CASSFGLAPDTQYF. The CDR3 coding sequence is TGCGCCAGCAGCTTCGGACTAGCACCAGATACGCAGTATTTT.

The DNA of the CDR3 is TGTGCCAGCAGCGTTGGGGGGACTAGCGGAGAGACCCAGTACTTC. Its translation is CASSVGGTSGETQYF. The chain is built from TRBV4-2 and TRBJ2-5; 11 bases are a match to TRBD2. With V trimmed by 5 bases and J by 4 bases, 6 bases remained unmatched. This CDR3 is 15 amino acids long. Germline V lookup: CDR1 LGHNA, CDR2 YNFKEQ.

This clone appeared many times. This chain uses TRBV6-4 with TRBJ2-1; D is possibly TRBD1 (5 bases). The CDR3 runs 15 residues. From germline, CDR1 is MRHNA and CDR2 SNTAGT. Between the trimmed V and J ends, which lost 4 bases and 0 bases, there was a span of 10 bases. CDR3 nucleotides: TGTGCCAGCAGTGTGACAGCGAGCTCCTACAATGAGCAGTTCTTC. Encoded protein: CASSVTASSYNEQFF.

CDR3 nucleotides: TGTGCCAGCAGCTACGGGGGGGGAATAAGCAATCAGCCCCAGCATTTT. It encodes CASSYGGGISNQPQHF. The V and J genes are TRBV5-4 and TRBJ1-5; D is perhaps TRBD1 (5 bases). The V gene's germline CDR1 is SGHNT and CDR2 YYREEE (reference sequence). The ends were cut back, 3 bases at V and 1 base at J, with 14 bases in the middle. CDR3 size: 16 residues.

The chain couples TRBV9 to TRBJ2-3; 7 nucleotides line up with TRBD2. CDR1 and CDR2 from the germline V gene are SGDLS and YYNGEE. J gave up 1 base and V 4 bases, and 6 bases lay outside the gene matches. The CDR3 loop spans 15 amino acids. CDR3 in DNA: TGTGCCAGCAGCCTATCGGGAGGTCGCACAGATACGCAGTATTTT. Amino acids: CASSLSGGRTDTQYF.

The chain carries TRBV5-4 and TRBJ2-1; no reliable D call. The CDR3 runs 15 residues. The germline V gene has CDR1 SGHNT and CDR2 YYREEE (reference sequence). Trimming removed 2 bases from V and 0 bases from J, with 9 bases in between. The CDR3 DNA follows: TGTGCCAGCAGCTTCGCGGTTAGCTCCTACAATGAGCAGTTCTTC. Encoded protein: CASSFAVSSYNEQFF.

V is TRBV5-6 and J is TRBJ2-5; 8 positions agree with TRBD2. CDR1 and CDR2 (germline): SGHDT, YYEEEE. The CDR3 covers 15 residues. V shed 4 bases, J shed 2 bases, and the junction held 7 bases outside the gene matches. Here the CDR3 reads CASSPRLALQETQYF. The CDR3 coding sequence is TGTGCCAGCAGCCCACGACTAGCGTTACAAGAGACCCAGTACTTC.

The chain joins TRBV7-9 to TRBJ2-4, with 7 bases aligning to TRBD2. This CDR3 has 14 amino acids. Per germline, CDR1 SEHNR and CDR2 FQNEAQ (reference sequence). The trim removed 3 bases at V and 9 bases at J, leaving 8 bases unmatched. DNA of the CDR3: TGTGCCAGCAGCTTTCCCCCGGGGGGTAGCATTCAGTACTTC. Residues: CASSFPPGGSIQYF.

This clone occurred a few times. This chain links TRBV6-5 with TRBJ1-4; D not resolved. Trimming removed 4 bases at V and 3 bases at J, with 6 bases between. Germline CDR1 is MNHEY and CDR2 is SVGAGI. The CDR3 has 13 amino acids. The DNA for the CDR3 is TGTGCCAGCAGTTCTAGCGCTAATGAAAAACTGTTTTTT. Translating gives CASSSSANEKLFF.

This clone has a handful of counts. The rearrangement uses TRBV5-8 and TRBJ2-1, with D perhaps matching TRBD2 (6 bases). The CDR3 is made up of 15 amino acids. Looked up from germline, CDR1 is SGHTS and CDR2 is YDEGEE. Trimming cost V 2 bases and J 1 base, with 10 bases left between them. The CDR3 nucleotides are TGTGCCAGCAGCTTTAGCGGAATATCCTACAATGAGCAGTTCTTC. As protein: CASSFSGISYNEQFF.

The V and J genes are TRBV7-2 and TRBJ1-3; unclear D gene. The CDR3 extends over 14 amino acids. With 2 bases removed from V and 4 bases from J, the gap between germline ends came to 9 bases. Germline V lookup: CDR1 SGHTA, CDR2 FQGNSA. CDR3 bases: TGTGCCAGCAGCTTAAACGTGCGGGGAAACACCATATATTTT. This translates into CASSLNVRGNTIYF.

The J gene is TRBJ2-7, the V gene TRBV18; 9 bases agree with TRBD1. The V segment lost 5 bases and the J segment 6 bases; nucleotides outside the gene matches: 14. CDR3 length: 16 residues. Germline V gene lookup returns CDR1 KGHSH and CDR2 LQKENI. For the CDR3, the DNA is TGTGCCAGCTCATCAAATTTAGGGACAGGGCCCTCCGAGCAGTACTTC. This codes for CASSSNLGTGPSEQYF.

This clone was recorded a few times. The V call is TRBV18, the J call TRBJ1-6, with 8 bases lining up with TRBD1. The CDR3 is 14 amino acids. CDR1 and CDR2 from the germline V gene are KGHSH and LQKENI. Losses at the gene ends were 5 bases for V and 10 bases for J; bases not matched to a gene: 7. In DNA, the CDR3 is TGTGCCAGCTCATTGGACAGGGAGCGCTCACCCCTCCACTTT. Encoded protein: CASSLDRERSPLHF. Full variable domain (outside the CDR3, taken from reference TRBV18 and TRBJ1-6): NAGVMQNPRHLVRRRGQEARLRCSPMKGHSHVYWYRQLPEEGLKFMVYLQKENIIDESGMPKERFSAEFPKEGPSILRIQQVVRGDSAAYFCASSLDRERSPLHFGNGTRLTVT.

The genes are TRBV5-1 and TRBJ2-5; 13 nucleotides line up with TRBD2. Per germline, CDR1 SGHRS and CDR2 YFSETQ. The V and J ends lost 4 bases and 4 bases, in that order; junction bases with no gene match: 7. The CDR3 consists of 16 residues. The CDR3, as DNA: TGCGCCAGCAGCAGGGGACTAGCGGGGCGGGGAGAGACCCAGTACTTC. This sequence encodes CASSRGLAGRGETQYF. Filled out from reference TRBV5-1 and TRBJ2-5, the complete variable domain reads KAGVTQTPRYLIKTRGQQVTLSCSPISGHRSVSWYQQTPGQGLQFLFEYFSETQRNKGNFPGRFSGRQFSNSRSEMNVSTLELGDSALYLCASSRGLAGRGETQYFGPGTRLLVL.

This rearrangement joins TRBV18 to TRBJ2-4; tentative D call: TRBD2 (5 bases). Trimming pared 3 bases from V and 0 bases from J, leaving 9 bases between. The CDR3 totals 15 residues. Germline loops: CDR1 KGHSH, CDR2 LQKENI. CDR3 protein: CASSPTGLAKNIQYF. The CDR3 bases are TGTGCCAGCTCACCGACGGGGTTAGCCAAAAACATTCAGTACTTC.

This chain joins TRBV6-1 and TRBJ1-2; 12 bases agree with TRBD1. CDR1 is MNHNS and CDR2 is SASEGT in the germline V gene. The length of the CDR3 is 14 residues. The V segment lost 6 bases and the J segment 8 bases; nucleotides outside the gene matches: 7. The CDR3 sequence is CASSGTGGLGGYTF. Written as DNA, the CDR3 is TGTGCCAGCAGCGGGACAGGGGGCCTTGGGGGCTACACCTTC.

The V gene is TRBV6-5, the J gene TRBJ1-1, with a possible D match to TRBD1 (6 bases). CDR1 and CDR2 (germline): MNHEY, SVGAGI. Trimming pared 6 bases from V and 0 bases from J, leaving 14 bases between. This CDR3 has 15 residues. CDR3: CASRNAGALNTEAFF. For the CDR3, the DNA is TGTGCCAGCAGGAACGCAGGGGCGCTGAACACTGAAGCTTTCTTT.